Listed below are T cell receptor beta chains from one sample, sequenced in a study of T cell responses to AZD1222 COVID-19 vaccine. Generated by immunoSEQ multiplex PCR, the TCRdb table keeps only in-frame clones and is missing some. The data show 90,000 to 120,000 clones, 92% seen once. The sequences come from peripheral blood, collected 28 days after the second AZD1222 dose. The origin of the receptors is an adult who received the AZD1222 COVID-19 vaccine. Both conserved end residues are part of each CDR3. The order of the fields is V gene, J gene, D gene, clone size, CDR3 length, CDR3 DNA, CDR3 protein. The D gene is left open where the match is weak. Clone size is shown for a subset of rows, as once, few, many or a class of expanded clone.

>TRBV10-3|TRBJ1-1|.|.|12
TGTGCCATCAGTGAGAGAAACACTGAAGCTTTCTTT
CAISERNTEAFF
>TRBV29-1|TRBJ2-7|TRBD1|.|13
TGCAGCGTTTCGGACAGGCGCTCCTACGAGCAGTACTTC
CSVSDRRSYEQYF
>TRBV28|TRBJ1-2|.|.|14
TGTGCCAGCAGCCAACCCCCAGAAGACTATGGCTACACCTTC
CASSQPPEDYGYTF
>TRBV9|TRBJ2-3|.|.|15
TGTGCCAGCAGCGTCTTAGGAGGGAGAGCAGATACGCAGTATTTT
CASSVLGGRADTQYF
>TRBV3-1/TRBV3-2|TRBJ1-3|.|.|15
TGTGCCAGCAGCCAATTAGGCGAAGGAATAAACACCATATATTTT
CASSQLGEGINTIYF
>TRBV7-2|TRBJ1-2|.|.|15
TGTGCCAGCAGCTTTGGGGACGGTGCTAACTATGGCTACACCTTC
CASSFGDGANYGYTF
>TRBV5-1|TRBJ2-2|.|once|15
TGCGCCAGCAGCTCTCAGGGGACGAACACCGGGGAGCTGTTTTTT
CASSSQGTNTGELFF
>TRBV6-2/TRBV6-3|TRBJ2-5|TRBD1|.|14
TGTGCCAGCAGTTACTCTGACAGGGCAGAGACCCAGTACTTC
CASSYSDRAETQYF
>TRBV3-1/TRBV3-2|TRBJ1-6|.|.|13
TGTGCCAGCGGATGGAGGGTCGGATCACCCCTCCACTTT
CASGWRVGSPLHF
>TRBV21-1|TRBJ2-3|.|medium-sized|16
TGTGCCAGCAGCAAACCTCAGCGGGCGGATACAGATACGCAGTATTTT
CASSKPQRADTDTQYF
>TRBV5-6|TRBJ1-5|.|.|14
TGTGCCAGCAGCTTGGGATTGGGAAATCAGCCCCAGCATTTT
CASSLGLGNQPQHF
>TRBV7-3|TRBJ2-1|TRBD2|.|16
TGTGCCAGCAGGCAGAACCCTAGCGGGGAGATCTATGAGCAGTTCTTC
CASRQNPSGEIYEQFF
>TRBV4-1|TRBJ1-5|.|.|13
TGCGCCAGCAGCCAGGGAGGTAATCAGCCCCAGCATTTT
CASSQGGNQPQHF
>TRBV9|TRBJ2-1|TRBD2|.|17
TGTGCCAGCAGCTTGGAACTAGCGGGGTTCGGCCGTCATGAGCAGTTCTTC
CASSLELAGFGRHEQFF
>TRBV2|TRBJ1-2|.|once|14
TGTGCCAGCAGGGTTGGACCGACGGACTATGGCTACACCTTC
CASRVGPTDYGYTF
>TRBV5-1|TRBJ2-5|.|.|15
TGCGCCAGCAGGCTTGGGGGACCAAGACAAGAGACCCAGTACTTC
CASRLGGPRQETQYF
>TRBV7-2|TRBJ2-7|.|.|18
TGTGCCAGCAGCTTAGAGTCCATTGCCGGACACGCCACCTACGAGCAGTACTTC
CASSLESIAGHATYEQYF
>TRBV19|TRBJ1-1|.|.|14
TGTGCCAGTACCATCCAAGGGGTGAACACTGAAGCTTTCTTT
CASTIQGVNTEAFF
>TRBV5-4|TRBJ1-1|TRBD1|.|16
TGTGCCAGCAGCCGGCCGGGACAGGGAATGGGCGCTGAAGCTTTCTTT
CASSRPGQGMGAEAFF
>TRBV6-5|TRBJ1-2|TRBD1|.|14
TGTGCCAGCAGTTTCATTGGACAGGTCCTTGGCTACACCTTC
CASSFIGQVLGYTF
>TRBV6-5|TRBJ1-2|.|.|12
TGTGCCAGCAGTCCGGACAGCTATGGCTACACCTTC
CASSPDSYGYTF
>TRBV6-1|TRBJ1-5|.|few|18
TGTGCCAGCAGTGAAGCAGGAGTTGCCCGCTCAAGCAATCAGCCCCAGCATTTT
CASSEAGVARSSNQPQHF
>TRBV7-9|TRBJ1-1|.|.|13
TGTGCCAGCAGCTTGGAGGGGAACACTGAAGCTTTCTTT
CASSLEGNTEAFF
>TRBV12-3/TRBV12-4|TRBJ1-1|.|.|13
TGTGCCAGCAGTTTGTCTATGAACACTGAAGCTTTCTTT
CASSLSMNTEAFF
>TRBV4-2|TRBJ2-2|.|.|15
TGTGCCAGCAGCCAAGCGGTAGCAGAGACCGGGGAGCTGTTTTTT
CASSQAVAETGELFF
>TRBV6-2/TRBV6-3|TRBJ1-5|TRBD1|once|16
TGTGCCAGCAGTCGGACAGGGCAGGATAGCAATCAGCCCCAGCATTTT
CASSRTGQDSNQPQHF
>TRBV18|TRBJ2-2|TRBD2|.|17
TGTGCCAGCTCACGGACTAGCGGGGACCCGAACACCGGGGAGCTGTTTTTT
CASSRTSGDPNTGELFF
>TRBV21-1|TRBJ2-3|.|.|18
TGTGCCAGCAGCAAAGGGGGGGTAGCGGGACACAACACAGATACGCAGTATTTT
CASSKGGVAGHNTDTQYF
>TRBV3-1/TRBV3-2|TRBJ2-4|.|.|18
TGTGCCAGCAGCCAAGAGGGACGGCAGGAACTAGCCAAAAACATTCAGTACTTC
CASSQEGRQELAKNIQYF
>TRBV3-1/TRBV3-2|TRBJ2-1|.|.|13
TGTGCCAGCAGCCAAGCCAGTGACAATGAGCAGTTCTTC
CASSQASDNEQFF
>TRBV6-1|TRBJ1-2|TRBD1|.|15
TGTGCCAGCAGTGAAGTAACAGGGGCCAACTATGGCTACACCTTC
CASSEVTGANYGYTF
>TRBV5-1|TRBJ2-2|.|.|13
TGCGCCAGCAGCTTGGGGGAGTCCGGGGAGCTGTTTTTT
CASSLGESGELFF
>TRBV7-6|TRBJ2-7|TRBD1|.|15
TGTGCCAGCAGCCCGATCGGGACAGGGGTCTACGAGCAGTACTTC
CASSPIGTGVYEQYF
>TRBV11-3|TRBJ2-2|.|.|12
TGTGCCTCCCTACAAGCAACCGGGGAGCTGTTTTTT
CASLQATGELFF
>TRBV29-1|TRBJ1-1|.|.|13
TGCAGCGTTCGAGAGGGGTTAAACACTGAAGCTTTCTTT
CSVREGLNTEAFF
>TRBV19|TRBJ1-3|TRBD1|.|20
TGTGCCAGTAGTATTTCCGGGACAGGCGGACATTGGTACTCTGGAAACACCATATATTTT
CASSISGTGGHWYSGNTIYF
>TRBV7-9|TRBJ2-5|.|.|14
TGTGCCAGCAGCTTAATGGGGATCGGGGAGACCCAGTACTTC
CASSLMGIGETQYF
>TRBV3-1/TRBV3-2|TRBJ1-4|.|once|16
TGTGCCAGCAGCCAAGAGTTAGGTGTCGGGGTTGAAAAACTGTTTTTT
CASSQELGVGVEKLFF
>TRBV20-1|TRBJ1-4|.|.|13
TGCAGTGCTAGTAAGCAGCTTAATGAAAAACTGTTTTTT
CSASKQLNEKLFF
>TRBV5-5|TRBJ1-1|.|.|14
TGTGCCAGCATCCGACCGACAGGAAACACTGAAGCTTTCTTT
CASIRPTGNTEAFF
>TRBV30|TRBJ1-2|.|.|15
TGTGCCTGGAGTACCGGGTTTGGCCCGGGGAGCGGCTACACCTTC
CAWSTGFGPGSGYTF
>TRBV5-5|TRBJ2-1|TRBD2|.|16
TGTGCCAGCAGCTTGGACCCCGGGACTAGCGGTAATGAGCAGTTCTTC
CASSLDPGTSGNEQFF
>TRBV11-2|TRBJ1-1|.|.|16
TGTGCCAGCAGCCGGAACCAGGGTCTTATGAACACTGAAGCTTTCTTT
CASSRNQGLMNTEAFF
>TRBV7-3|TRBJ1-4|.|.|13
TGTGCCAGCAGCCCCGTCCAGGGCGAAAAACTGTTTTTT
CASSPVQGEKLFF
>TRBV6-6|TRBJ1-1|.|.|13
TGTGCCAGCAGTTACAAGGTTGCAGGGGAGGCTTTCTTT
CASSYKVAGEAFF
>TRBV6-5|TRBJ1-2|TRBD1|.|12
TGTGCCAGCAGTTCCCGGGACAGGGGGTGGACCTTC
CASSSRDRGWTF
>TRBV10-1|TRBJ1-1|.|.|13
TGCGCCAGCAGGTACAGGATTGACACTGAAGCTTTCTTT
CASRYRIDTEAFF
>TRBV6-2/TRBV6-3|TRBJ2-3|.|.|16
TGTGCCAGCAGTTACGTCGGGGTGGCTAGCACAGATACGCAGTATTTT
CASSYVGVASTDTQYF
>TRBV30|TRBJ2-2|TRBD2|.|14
TGTGCCTGGAGGTGGGGGGGTGGCACCGGGGAGCTGTTTTTT
CAWRWGGGTGELFF
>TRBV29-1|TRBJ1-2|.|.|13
TGCAGCGTTGAAGGACAGACTAACTATGGCTACACCTTC
CSVEGQTNYGYTF
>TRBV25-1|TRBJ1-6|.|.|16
TGTGCCAGCAACGGGGCGGGGCCCACTTATAATTCACCCCTCCACTTT
CASNGAGPTYNSPLHF
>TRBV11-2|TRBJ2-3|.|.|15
TGTGCCAGCAGCTTAGTTAGCTACAGCACAGATACGCAGTATTTT
CASSLVSYSTDTQYF
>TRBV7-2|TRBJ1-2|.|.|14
TGTGCCAGCAGCTTACCGGGGAGGGTAAATGGCTACACCTTC
CASSLPGRVNGYTF
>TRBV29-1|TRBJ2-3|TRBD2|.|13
TGCAGCGTTGCGGCGGGGGGTCTAGATACGCAGTATTTT
CSVAAGGLDTQYF
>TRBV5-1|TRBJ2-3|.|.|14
TGCGCCAGCAGCCCGGGGACGCCCACAGATACGCGGTATTTT
CASSPGTPTDTRYF
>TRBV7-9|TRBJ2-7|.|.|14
TGTGCCAGCAGCTTAGGTCTCGGGGCGAGTGAGCAGTACTTC
CASSLGLGASEQYF
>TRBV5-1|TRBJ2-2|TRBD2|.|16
TGCGCCAGCAGCTTGGGGCCTAGCGGTAACACCGGGGAGCTGTTTTTT
CASSLGPSGNTGELFF